This entry is about one TCR beta chain. Its antigen is still unknown. The data are from a study of T cells in narcolepsy. Study summary: Enrolled donors included narcolepsy type 1 or type 2 patients and healthy controls.

The CDR3 contains 14 residues. Trimming shortened V by 2 bases and J by 9 bases, and 16 bases separated the two germline ends. Germline CDR1 LGHNA, CDR2 YSLEER. Here immunoSEQ multiplex PCR was the method, and the copy in TCRdb shows in-frame clones only, minus some. The sample yields tens of thousands of clones, roughly four fifths seen once. Study-level results: Autoreactive clonotypes reportedly recurred in blood of same and different patients, not controls. HCRT-specific and TRIB2-specific autoreactive clonotypes appeared among same-patient CSF and blood CD4+ clonotypes. Some memory CD4+ repertoires had no autoreactive clone sequences.

The sample was CD45RA- memory CD4+ T cells from PBMCs. The J gene is TRBJ2-5, the V gene TRBV4-3; possible D gene TRBD2, 6 bases. The sequence was collected from a human donor with narcolepsy. This CDR3 reads CASSQSREREAQYF. The CDR3 bases are TGCGCCAGCAGCCAAAGCAGGGAGAGGGAGGCCCAGTACTTC.